The clone carrying this T cell receptor (beta chain) was observed a single time. Antigen specificity is unknown. This CDR3 comprises 16 residues. This specimen comes from a study of cytomegalovirus exposure and HLA in healthy donors. Whole-study findings and limits: TCR beta V- and J-gene trimming, according to a later analysis, was linked to a missense DCLRE1C variant.

The PCR contained 60 Vbeta and 13 Jbeta primers. The repertoire was sequenced with immunoSEQ multiplex PCR; TCRdb's copy has only in-frame clones and lacks some. The sample lists 170,000 or so clones; about three quarters were seen once. The donors, nominally healthy at sampling, likely had unrecorded immune exposures. The rearrangement links TRBV21-1 to TRBJ2-3; the DNA was not used to check the table's D call, TRBD2. TRBV21-1 is a recognized pseudogene. The sequenced sample was PBMCs. The receptor's source is a woman in her 30s in good health and CMV-seropositive. The CDR3 protein is CASSARLAGGSDTQYF. CDR3 in DNA: TGTGCCAGCAGCGCGCGACTAGCGGGAGGGTCAGATACGCAGTATTTT.